Each of the 28 T cell receptor beta chains below was sequenced from the same sample in a study of cytomegalovirus exposure and HLA in healthy donors. PCR was performed using 60 Vbeta and 13 Jbeta primers. Assay used: immunoSEQ multiplex PCR; TCRdb lists only in-frame clones, some missing. The table has approximately 170,000 clones, 62% seen once; the top ten hold 2.5% to 3%. The specimen sequenced was PBMCs. The source is a man aged 40-49 years in good health and CMV-seronegative.

The chain has TRBV11-3 and TRBJ2-2; D possibly corresponds to TRBD2 (5 bases). V was cut by 1 base and J by 5 bases, with 11 bases left in between. Germline assignment: CDR1 SGHNT and CDR2 YENEEA. CDR3 size: 15 residues. CDR3 DNA sequence: TGTGCCAGCAGCTTAGGGCAGAGAGGGACCGGGGAGCTGTTTTTT. This gives the protein CASSLGQRGTGELFF.

This chain connects TRBV2 to TRBJ1-4, with 12 bases identical to TRBD1. This CDR3 region has 15 residues. Germline V gene lookup returns CDR1 SNHLY and CDR2 FYNNEI. Unmatched junction bases numbered 3, after V lost 2 bases and J lost 8 bases. The CDR3 DNA reads as TGTGCCAGCAGTGAATTTGGGACAGGGGGCGAAAAACTGTTTTTT. This translates into CASSEFGTGGEKLFF.

This chain links TRBV14 with TRBJ2-5, with D maybe TRBD1 (5 bases). Germline values: CDR1 SGHDN, CDR2 FVKESK. V was shortened by 1 base and J by 5 bases, with 17 bases between the two germline ends. The CDR3 is 16 amino acids. The DNA of the CDR3 is TGTGCCAGCAGCCAAGCTCCCGGAAGGGGCGAGGAGACCCAGTACTTC. Translation: CASSQAPGRGEETQYF.

V gene TRBV7-2 combines with J gene TRBJ2-1; D perhaps matches TRBD2 (5 bases). This CDR3 contains 13 residues. Germline V gene data show CDR1 as SGHTA and CDR2 as FQGNSA. Between the trimmed V and J ends, which lost 5 bases and 7 bases, there was a span of 12 bases. This CDR3 reads CASSPGRVNEQFF. The DNA of the CDR3 is TGTGCCAGCAGCCCGGGAAGAGTTAATGAGCAGTTCTTC. The whole variable domain, filled in from reference TRBV7-2 and TRBJ2-1, reads GAGVSQSPSNKVTEKGKDVELRCDPISGHTALYWYRQSLGQGLEFLIYFQGNSAPDKSGLPSDRFSAERTGGSVSTLTIQRTQQEDSAVYLCASSPGRVNEQFFGPGTRLTVL.

This rearrangement joins TRBV7-9 to TRBJ1-2, with 7 nucleotides matching TRBD1. The CDR3 totals 14 residues. Germline loops: CDR1 SEHNR, CDR2 FQNEAQ (reference sequence). V gave up 6 bases and J gave up 4 bases; unmatched junction bases: 8. As DNA, the CDR3 is TGTGCCAGCAGATACGACAGGGCCACCTATGGCTACACCTTC. This codes for CASRYDRATYGYTF.

This chain uses TRBV21-1 with TRBJ2-1; the D call TRBD2 from the table was never checked on the DNA. TRBV21-1 is labeled a pseudogene. The CDR3 runs 13 residues. CDR3 sequence: CASSPGNYNEQFF. The CDR3, as DNA: TGTGCCAGCAGCCCGGGGAATTACAATGAGCAGTTCTTC.

V gene TRBV21-1 combines with J gene TRBJ1-4; the DNA was not compared with TRBD1, the D call given in the table. TRBV21-1 is recorded as a pseudogene. The length of the CDR3 is 15 residues. This CDR3 is CASSQPGQGHEKLFF. CDR3 DNA: TGTGCCAGCAGCCAGCCGGGACAGGGACATGAAAAACTGTTTTTT.

This clone was picked up a small number of times. V usage is TRBV18 and J usage is TRBJ1-5; 7 bases align to TRBD1. The CDR3 has 16 amino acids. The ends lost 3 bases at V and 1 base at J; junction bases unmatched: 6. Germline values: CDR1 KGHSH, CDR2 LQKENI. The CDR3 loop reads CASSPPTGRSNQPQHF. The CDR3 DNA is TGTGCCAGCTCACCGCCGACAGGGAGGAGCAATCAGCCCCAGCATTTT. Full variable domain (rest looked up from reference TRBV18 and TRBJ1-5): NAGVMQNPRHLVRRRGQEARLRCSPMKGHSHVYWYRQLPEEGLKFMVYLQKENIIDESGMPKERFSAEFPKEGPSILRIQQVVRGDSAAYFCASSPPTGRSNQPQHFGDGTRLSIL.

The chain joins TRBV9 to TRBJ2-3; TRBD1 aligns across 8 bases. V lost 4 bases, J lost 0 bases, and 4 bases stayed unmatched. Germline assignment: CDR1 SGDLS and CDR2 YYNGEE. The CDR3 is 15 residues long. The CDR3 DNA sequence: TGTGCCAGCAGCCCCCAGGGGGCAAGCACAGATACGCAGTATTTT. Amino acid sequence: CASSPQGASTDTQYF.

The chain combines TRBV4-1 with TRBJ2-1; maybe TRBD1 (6 bases). This CDR3 has 14 amino acids. CDR1 MGHRA and CDR2 YSYEKL come from the germline V gene. V lost 3 bases and J 7 bases, leaving 13 bases between the germline ends. CDR3 amino acids: CASSQGDTLNEQFF. CDR3 nucleotides: TGCGCCAGCAGCCAGGGGGACACCTTAAATGAGCAGTTCTTC.

This clone has a handful of counts. The chain recombines TRBV7-5 with TRBJ1-5; the table assigns TRBD1, which was not confirmed against the DNA. TRBV7-5 counts as a pseudogene. The CDR3 is made up of 24 amino acids. In nucleotides, the CDR3 is TGTGCCAGAAGCCACGAAACCAGAGTCAATCCGGGACAGGGAGGCCCTTGGGGCAATCAGCCCCAGCATTTT. Translating it yields CARSHETRVNPGQGGPWGNQPQHF.

V is TRBV5-1 and J is TRBJ1-1; a weak D match, TRBD1 (6 bases). V was pared by 0 bases and J by 5 bases, with 17 bases between. From germline, CDR1 is SGHRS and CDR2 YFSETQ. The CDR3 is 16 amino acids. The CDR3 nucleotides read TGCGCCAGCAGCTTGGACCGGGGCAGGGGAGGGACTGAAGCTTTCTTT. The encoded protein is CASSLDRGRGGTEAFF.

This chain connects TRBV18 to TRBJ2-5; a weak D match, TRBD1 (5 bases). This CDR3 has 13 amino acids. The V and J ends lost 3 bases and 4 bases respectively, with 9 bases between them. Germline CDR1 KGHSH, CDR2 LQKENI. The CDR3 coding sequence is TGTGCCAGCTCACCCTCTAGGGGAGAGACCCAGTACTTC. Protein sequence: CASSPSRGETQYF.

This chain uses TRBV6-1 with TRBJ1-1; D unresolved. The CDR3 consists of 13 residues. V was cut by 6 bases and J by 2 bases, with 10 bases left in between. Germline V gene data show CDR1 as MNHNS and CDR2 as SASEGT. The CDR3 sequence: CASRLGSNTEAFF. The CDR3, as DNA: TGTGCCAGCAGGTTGGGCAGCAACACTGAAGCTTTCTTT.

This clone came up a few times. The chain recombines TRBV7-9 with TRBJ2-1; no firm D call. Trimming shortened V by 5 bases and J by 4 bases, and 6 bases separated the two germline ends. The CDR3 loop spans 12 amino acids. Per germline, CDR1 SEHNR and CDR2 FQNEAQ (reference sequence). Here the CDR3 DNA reads TGTGCCAGCAGCCCCACTTACAATGAGCAGTTCTTC. It specifies CASSPTYNEQFF.

J is TRBJ1-2 and V is TRBV6-5, with a possible D match to TRBD1 (6 bases). The germline CDR1 and CDR2 sequences are MNHEY and SVGAGI. V was pared by 6 bases and J by 8 bases, with 16 bases between. The CDR3 length is 13 residues. DNA for the CDR3: TGTGCCAGCAGGTCTCAGGGGACCCGGGGCTACACCTTC. Its translation is CASRSQGTRGYTF.

The V call is TRBV6-5, the J call TRBJ2-7; no reliable D call. V lost 6 bases and J 2 bases, leaving 5 bases between the germline ends. Germline-derived CDR1 and CDR2 are MNHEY and SVGAGI. The CDR3 runs to 11 residues. The CDR3 DNA is TGTGCCAGCAGAATTACCTACGAGCAGTACTTC. This encodes CASRITYEQYF.

The chain employs TRBV27 and TRBJ1-2; 9 bases agree with TRBD1. Germline assignment: CDR1 MNHEY and CDR2 SMNVEV (reference sequence). J lost 8 bases, V lost 5 bases, and 9 bases had no gene match. The CDR3 extends over 14 amino acids. CDR3 DNA: TGTGCCAGCAGTCCAGTAGACAGGGGGACAGGCTACACCTTC. Protein: CASSPVDRGTGYTF.

The chain employs TRBV7-6 and TRBJ2-1, with 7 bases matching TRBD2. This CDR3 spans 15 amino acids. The V segment lost 5 bases and the J segment 5 bases; nucleotides outside the gene matches: 9. In germline, CDR1 is SGHVS, CDR2 FNYEAQ. CDR3 residues: CASSHPPGGNNEQFF. The CDR3 DNA follows: TGTGCCAGCAGCCACCCCCCGGGGGGAAACAATGAGCAGTTCTTC.

This sequence joins TRBV30 and TRBJ2-7, with TRBD1 matching over 7 bases. This CDR3 has 12 residues. The V and J ends lost 4 bases and 6 bases, in that order; junction bases with no gene match: 6. Per the germline V gene, CDR1 is GTSNPN and CDR2 is SVGIG (reference sequence). CDR3 DNA: TGTGCCTGGACGGGACAGAAGTCCGAGCAGTACTTC. Protein sequence: CAWTGQKSEQYF.

The rearrangement uses TRBV29-1 and TRBJ2-5; D gene unclear. With 4 bases removed from V and 3 bases from J, the gap between germline ends came to 18 bases. Germline V gene lookup returns CDR1 SQVTM and CDR2 ANQGSEA. The CDR3 covers 15 residues. The CDR3 region is CSVVGGVNHKETQYF. In DNA form, the CDR3 reads TGCAGCGTTGTAGGCGGAGTGAACCACAAAGAGACCCAGTACTTC.

The V call is TRBV4-3, the J call TRBJ2-6, with D uncertain. Germline CDR1 LGHNA, CDR2 YSLEER. The CDR3 consists of 17 residues. The V and J ends lost 0 bases and 0 bases respectively, with 9 bases between them. The CDR3 sequence is CASSQDEELSGANVLTF. In DNA, the CDR3 is TGCGCCAGCAGCCAAGATGAGGAGCTCTCTGGGGCCAACGTCCTGACTTTC.

The chain couples TRBV6-4 to TRBJ2-7, with 12 bases identical to TRBD2. Germline lookup yields CDR1 MRHNA and CDR2 SNTAGT. The CDR3 sequence is 13 residues long. The trim removed 6 bases at V and 7 bases at J, leaving 4 bases unmatched. CDR3 DNA: TGTGCCAGCAGGCCTGGACTAGCGGGAGAGCAGTACTTC. Protein product: CASRPGLAGEQYF.

This clone was observed a single time. The V call is TRBV27, the J call TRBJ2-1, with a tentative D call TRBD1 (5 bases). Looked up from germline, CDR1 is MNHEY and CDR2 is SMNVEV (reference sequence). CDR3 length: 16 amino acids. V was trimmed by 0 bases and J by 2 bases, leaving 11 bases between them. The CDR3 loop is CASSLSQGRAYNEQFF. Written as DNA, the CDR3 is TGTGCCAGCAGTTTATCCCAGGGTAGGGCCTACAATGAGCAGTTCTTC.

This clone was counted between two and nine times. The V gene is TRBV7-2, the J gene TRBJ2-5; 10 bases map to TRBD2. Per germline, CDR1 SGHTA and CDR2 FQGNSA. Losses at the gene ends were 5 bases for V and 3 bases for J; bases not matched to a gene: 9. The CDR3 totals 16 residues. The CDR3 region has the DNA TGTGCCAGCAGCCCTGGCTACCTAGCGGGAGAAGAGACCCAGTACTTC. Amino acid sequence: CASSPGYLAGEETQYF. The variable domain in full, with the rest retrieved from reference TRBV7-2 and TRBJ2-5, is GAGVSQSPSNKVTEKGKDVELRCDPISGHTALYWYRQSLGQGLEFLIYFQGNSAPDKSGLPSDRFSAERTGGSVSTLTIQRTQQEDSAVYLCASSPGYLAGEETQYFGPGTRLLVL.

The chain has TRBV28 and TRBJ2-5, with 9 bases aligning to TRBD1. The DNA end lines up better with TRBJ2-7; the J call may be wrong. CDR3 length: 17 amino acids. CDR1 and CDR2 (germline): MDHEN, SYDVKM. The CDR3 loop reads CASSLPLGQGNLYEQYF. CDR3 bases: TGTGCCAGCAGTTTACCCCTAGGACAGGGGAATCTCTACGAGCAGTACTTC.

The chain joins TRBV19 to TRBJ2-1; D unresolved. The CDR3 covers 13 residues. V shed 9 bases and J shed 6 bases, with 15 bases lying between them. The germline V gene has CDR1 LNHDA and CDR2 SQIVND (reference sequence). The CDR3 region is CASAWAFSNEQFF. In DNA form, the CDR3 reads TGTGCCAGCGCGTGGGCTTTTTCCAATGAGCAGTTCTTC. The full variable domain, with the rest looked up from reference TRBV19 and TRBJ2-1, is DGGITQSPKYLFRKEGQNVTLSCEQNLNHDAMYWYRQDPGQGLRLIYYSQIVNDFQKGDIAEGYSVSREKKESFPLTVTSAQKNPTAFYLCASAWAFSNEQFFGPGTRLTVL.

This clone was counted a single time. The rearrangement uses TRBV7-2 and TRBJ1-4; D may be TRBD1 (5 bases). The CDR3 extends over 13 amino acids. Per the germline V gene, CDR1 is SGHTA and CDR2 is FQGNSA. Trimming took off 5 bases at V and 8 bases at J, with 12 bases between the two ends. CDR3 in DNA: TGTGCCAGCAGCGGCAGGGTAGGGGAAAAACTGTTTTTT. Its translation: CASSGRVGEKLFF.